This T cell receptor (beta chain) is drawn from a study of T cell changes during pregnancy in multiple sclerosis. The V and J ends lost 3 bases and 5 bases respectively, with 10 bases between them. Germline V lookup: CDR1 SGHDN, CDR2 FVKESK. This CDR3 spans 14 amino acids. Sequencing was performed with immunoSEQ multiplex PCR; in TCRdb, only in-frame clones are kept and a portion is missing. Among roughly 120,000 clones listed, 80% to 95% were seen once. Sequencing used peripheral blood, obtained in the third trimester of pregnancy. This receptor was obtained from a female donor with multiple sclerosis, enrolled in a pregnancy study. The chain employs TRBV14 and TRBJ2-2; D not certain. The CDR3 region is CASSHDIGTGELFF. The CDR3 coding sequence is TGTGCCAGCAGCCATGATATCGGGACCGGGGAGCTGTTTTTT.